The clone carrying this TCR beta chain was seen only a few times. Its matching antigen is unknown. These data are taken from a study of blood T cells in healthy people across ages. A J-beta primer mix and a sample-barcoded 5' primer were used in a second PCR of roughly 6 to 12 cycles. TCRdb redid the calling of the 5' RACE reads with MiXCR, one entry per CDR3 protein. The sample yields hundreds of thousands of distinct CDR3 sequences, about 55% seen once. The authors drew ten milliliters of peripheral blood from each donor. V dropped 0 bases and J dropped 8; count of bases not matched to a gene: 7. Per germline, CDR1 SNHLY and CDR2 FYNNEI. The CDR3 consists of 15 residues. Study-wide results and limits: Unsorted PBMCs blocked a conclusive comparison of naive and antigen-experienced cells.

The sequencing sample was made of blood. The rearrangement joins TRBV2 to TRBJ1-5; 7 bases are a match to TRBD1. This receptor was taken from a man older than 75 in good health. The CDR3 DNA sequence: TGTGCCAGCAGTGAAGCCCGACAGGGCCCGGAGCCCCAGCATTTT. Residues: CASSEARQGPEPQHF.